This T cell receptor beta chain originates from a study of T cell responses to AZD1222 COVID-19 vaccine. The study's findings and limits: Donors were chiefly white British, with a greater number of females, and clonal diversity was perhaps underestimated. Only 5 or 6 people who got AZD1222 tested seropositive at baseline. Repertoires were obtained only post-peak T cell response.

The length of the CDR3 is 14 residues. CDR1 and CDR2 (germline): SGHDT, YYEEEE. The V end was cut by 2 bases, the J end by 9 bases, with 12 bases between. On this clone: The antigen remains unidentified.

Here immunoSEQ multiplex PCR was the method, and the copy in TCRdb shows in-frame clones only, minus some. The table includes about 150,000 clones, 80% to 90% detected once. The V call is TRBV5-6, the J call TRBJ1-6; D gene uncertain. The sequence was collected from an adult who received the AZD1222 COVID-19 vaccine. Specimen: peripheral blood, collected 28 days after the second AZD1222 dose. DNA of the CDR3: TGTGCCAGCAGCTTAACGGTTCCCGGTTCACCCCTCCACTTT. It codes for CASSLTVPGSPLHF.